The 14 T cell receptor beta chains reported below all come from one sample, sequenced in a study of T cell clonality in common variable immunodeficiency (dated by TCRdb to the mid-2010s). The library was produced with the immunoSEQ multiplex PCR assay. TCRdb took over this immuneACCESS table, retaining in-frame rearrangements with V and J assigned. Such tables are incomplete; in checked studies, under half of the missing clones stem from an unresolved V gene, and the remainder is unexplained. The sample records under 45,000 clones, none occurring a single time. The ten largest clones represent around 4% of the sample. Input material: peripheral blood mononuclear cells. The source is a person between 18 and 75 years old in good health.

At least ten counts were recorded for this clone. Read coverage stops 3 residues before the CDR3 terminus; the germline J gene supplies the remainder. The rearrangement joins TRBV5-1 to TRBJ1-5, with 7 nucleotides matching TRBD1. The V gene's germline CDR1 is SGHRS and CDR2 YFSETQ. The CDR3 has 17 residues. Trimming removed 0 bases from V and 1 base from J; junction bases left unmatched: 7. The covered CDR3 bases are TGCGCCAGCAGCTTGGGCCAGGGGGACTTGAGCAATCAGCCC. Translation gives CASSLGQGDLSNQP. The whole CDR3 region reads CASSLGQGDLSNQPQHF.

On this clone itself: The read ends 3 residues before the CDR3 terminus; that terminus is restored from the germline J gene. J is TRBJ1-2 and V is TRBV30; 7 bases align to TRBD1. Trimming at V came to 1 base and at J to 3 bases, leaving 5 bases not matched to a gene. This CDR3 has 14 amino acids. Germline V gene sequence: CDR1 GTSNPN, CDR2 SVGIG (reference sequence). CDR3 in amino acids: CAWSARGWDYGYTF. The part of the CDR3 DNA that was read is TGTGCCTGGAGTGCCAGGGGGTGGGACTATGGC.

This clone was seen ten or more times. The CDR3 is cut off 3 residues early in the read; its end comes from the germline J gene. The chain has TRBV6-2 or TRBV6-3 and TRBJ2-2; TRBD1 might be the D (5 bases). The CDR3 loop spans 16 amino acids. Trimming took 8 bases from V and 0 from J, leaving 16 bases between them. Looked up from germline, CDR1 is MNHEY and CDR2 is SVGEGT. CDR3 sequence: CASSTYRPPNTGELFF. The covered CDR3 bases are TGTGCCAGCTCAACGTACAGGCCTCCGAACACCGGGGAG.

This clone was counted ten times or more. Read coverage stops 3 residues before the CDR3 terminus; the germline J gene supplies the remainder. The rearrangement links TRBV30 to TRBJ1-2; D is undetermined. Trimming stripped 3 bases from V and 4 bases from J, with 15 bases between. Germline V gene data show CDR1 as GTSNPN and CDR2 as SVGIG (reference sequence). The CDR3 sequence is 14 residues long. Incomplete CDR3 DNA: TGTGCCTGGAGCCGGGTCCAAATTCTCTATGGC. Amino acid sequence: CAWSRVQILYG. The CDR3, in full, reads CAWSRVQILYGYTF.

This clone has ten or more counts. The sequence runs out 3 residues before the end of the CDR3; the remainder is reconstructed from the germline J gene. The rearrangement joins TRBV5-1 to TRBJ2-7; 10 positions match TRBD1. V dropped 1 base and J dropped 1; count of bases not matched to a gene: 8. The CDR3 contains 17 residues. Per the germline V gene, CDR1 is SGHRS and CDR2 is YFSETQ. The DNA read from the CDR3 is TGCGCCAGCAGCTTGATGCCCCCGGGACAGGGGTCCTACGAG. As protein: CASSLMPPGQGSYE. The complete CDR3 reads CASSLMPPGQGSYEQYF.

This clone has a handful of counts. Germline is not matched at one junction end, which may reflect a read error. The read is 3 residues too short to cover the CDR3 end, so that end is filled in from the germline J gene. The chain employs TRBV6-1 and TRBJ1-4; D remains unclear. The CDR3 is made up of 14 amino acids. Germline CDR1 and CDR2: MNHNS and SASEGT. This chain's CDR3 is CACSEVFLNEKLFF. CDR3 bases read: TGTGCCTGCAGTGAAGTGTTTCTCAATGAAAAA.

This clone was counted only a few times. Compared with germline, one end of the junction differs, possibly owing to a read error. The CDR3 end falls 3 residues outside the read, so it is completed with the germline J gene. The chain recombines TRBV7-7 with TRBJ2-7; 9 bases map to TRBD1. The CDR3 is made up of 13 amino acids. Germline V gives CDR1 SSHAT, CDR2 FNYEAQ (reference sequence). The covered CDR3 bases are TGTGCTAGCAGCCCGGACAGGGGCAACGAG. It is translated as CASSPDRGNE. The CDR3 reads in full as CASSPDRGNEQYF.

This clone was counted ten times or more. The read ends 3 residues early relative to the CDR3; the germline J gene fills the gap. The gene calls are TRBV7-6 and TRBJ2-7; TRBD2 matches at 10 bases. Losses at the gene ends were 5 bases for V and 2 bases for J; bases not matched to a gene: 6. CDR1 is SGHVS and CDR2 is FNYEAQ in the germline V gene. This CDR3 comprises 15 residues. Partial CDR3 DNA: TGTGCCAGCAGCCCCTTTCTAGCGGGGGCCTACGAG. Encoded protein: CASSPFLAGAYE. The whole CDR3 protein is CASSPFLAGAYEQYF.

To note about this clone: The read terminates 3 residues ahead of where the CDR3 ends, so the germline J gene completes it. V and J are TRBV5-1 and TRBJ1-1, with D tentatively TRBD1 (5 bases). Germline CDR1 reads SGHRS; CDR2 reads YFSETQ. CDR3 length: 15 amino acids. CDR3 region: CASSFRRGANEKAFF. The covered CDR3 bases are TGCGCCAGCAGCTTCAGAAGAGGGGCTAATGAAAAA.

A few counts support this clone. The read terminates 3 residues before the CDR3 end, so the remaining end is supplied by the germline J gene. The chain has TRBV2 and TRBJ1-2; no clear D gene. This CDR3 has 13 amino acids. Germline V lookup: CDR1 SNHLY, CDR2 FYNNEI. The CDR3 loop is CASIMREVRGYTF. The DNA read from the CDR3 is TGTGCCAGCATCATGAGAGAAGTAAGGGGC.

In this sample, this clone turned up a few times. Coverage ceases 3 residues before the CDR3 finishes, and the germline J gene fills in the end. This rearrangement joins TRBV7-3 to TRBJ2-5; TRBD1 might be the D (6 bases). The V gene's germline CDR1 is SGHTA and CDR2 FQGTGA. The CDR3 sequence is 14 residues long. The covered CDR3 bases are TGTGCCAGCAGCTTGACAGGTTCCACAGATACC. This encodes CASSLTGSTDT. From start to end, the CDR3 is CASSLTGSTDTQYF. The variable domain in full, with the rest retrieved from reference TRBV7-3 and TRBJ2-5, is GAGVSQTPSNKVTEKGKYVELRCDPISGHTALYWYRQSLGQGPEFLIYFQGTGAADDSGLPNDRFFAVRPEGSVSTLKIQRTERGDSAVYLCASSLTGSTDTQYFGPGTRLLVL.

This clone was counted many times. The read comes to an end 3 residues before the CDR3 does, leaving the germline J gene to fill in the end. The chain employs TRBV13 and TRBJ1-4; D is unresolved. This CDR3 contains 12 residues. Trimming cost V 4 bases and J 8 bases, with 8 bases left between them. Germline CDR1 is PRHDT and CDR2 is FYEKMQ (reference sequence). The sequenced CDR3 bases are TGTGCCAGCAGCTCCTCGAGGGAAAAA. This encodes CASSSSREK. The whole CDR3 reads CASSSSREKLFF.

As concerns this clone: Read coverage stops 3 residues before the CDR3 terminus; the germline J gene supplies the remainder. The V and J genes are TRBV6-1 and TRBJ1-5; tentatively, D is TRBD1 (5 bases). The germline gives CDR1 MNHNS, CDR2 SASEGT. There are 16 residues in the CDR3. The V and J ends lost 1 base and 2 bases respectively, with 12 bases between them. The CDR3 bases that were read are TGTGCCAGCAGTGAAGAACTCGGCAGGGGCAATCAGCCC. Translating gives CASSEELGRGNQP. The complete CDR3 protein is CASSEELGRGNQPQHF.

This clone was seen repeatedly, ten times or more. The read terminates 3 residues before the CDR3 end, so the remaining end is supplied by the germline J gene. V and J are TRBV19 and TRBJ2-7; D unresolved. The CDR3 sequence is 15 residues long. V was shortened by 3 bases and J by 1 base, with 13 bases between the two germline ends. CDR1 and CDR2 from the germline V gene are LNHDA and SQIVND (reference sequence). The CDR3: CASSIRRHPSYEQYF. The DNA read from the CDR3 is TGTGCCAGTAGTATTAGGCGACACCCATCCTACGAG.